This T cell receptor (beta chain) was sequenced during a study of T cells in Graves' hyperthyroidism and ophthalmopathy. Study in general: Prior to any treatment, at the point of initial diagnosis, peripheral blood was collected.

The CDR3 covers 13 residues. From germline, CDR1 is MDHEN and CDR2 SYDVKM. With V trimmed by 6 bases and J by 5 bases, 4 bases remained unmatched. Patients aged 18 to 65 with hyperthyroidism were newly diagnosed, with duration under 2 months. The TCR beta CDR3 regions underwent amplification using RNA transcripts as the source. Initially, a first-round RT-PCR of the TCR CDR3 employed the HTBI primer set. TCRdb reprocessed the multiplex PCR reads with MiXCR, giving one entry per CDR3 protein. The sample has hundreds of thousands of distinct CDR3 sequences, 15% to 18% seen once. This clonotype originated in a young woman with Graves' hyperthyroidism. Sequenced sample: blood. J is TRBJ1-1 and V is TRBV28; 9 bases match TRBD1. CDR3 nucleotide sequence: TGTGCCAGCAGGGGGACAGGGTGGACTGAAGCTTTCTTT. It specifies CASRGTGWTEAFF. The complete variable domain, with remaining parts taken from reference TRBV28 and TRBJ1-1, reads DVKVTQSSRYLVKRTGEKVFLECVQDMDHENMFWYRQDPGLGLRLIYFSYDVKMKEKGDIPEGYSVSREKKERFSLILESASTNQTSMYLCASRGTGWTEAFFGQGTRLTVV.